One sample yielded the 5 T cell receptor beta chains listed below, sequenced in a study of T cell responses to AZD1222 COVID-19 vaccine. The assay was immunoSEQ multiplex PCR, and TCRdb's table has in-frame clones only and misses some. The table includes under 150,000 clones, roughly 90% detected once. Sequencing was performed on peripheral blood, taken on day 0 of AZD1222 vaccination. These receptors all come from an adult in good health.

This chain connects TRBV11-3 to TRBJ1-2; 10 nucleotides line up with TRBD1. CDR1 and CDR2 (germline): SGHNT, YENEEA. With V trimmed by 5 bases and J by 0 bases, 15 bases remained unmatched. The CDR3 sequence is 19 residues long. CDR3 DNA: TGTGCCAGCAGCCAATACCGGGACAGGGGCCTCTTAGCTAACTATGGCTACACCTTC. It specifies CASSQYRDRGLLANYGYTF.

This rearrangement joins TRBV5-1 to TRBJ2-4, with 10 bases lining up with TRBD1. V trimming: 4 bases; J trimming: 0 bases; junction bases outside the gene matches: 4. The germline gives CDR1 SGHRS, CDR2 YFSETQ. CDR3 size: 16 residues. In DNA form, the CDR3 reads TGCGCCAGCAGCGGGGGACAGGGGATAGCCAAAAACATTCAGTACTTC. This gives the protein CASSGGQGIAKNIQYF.

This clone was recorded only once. CDR3 amino acids: CASSLGGGREKLFF. The CDR3 nucleotides read TGTGCCAGCAGTCTTGGGGGGGGCCGTGAAAAACTGTTTTTT. The chain is built from TRBV5-4 and TRBJ1-4; D is perhaps TRBD1 (6 bases). Germline loops: CDR1 SGHNT, CDR2 YYREEE (reference sequence). Trimming cost V 5 bases and J 7 bases, with 15 bases left between them. This CDR3 region has 14 residues. Drawing the rest from reference TRBV5-4 and TRBJ1-4, the complete variable domain is ETGVTQSPTHLIKTRGQQVTLRCSSQSGHNTVSWYQQALGQGPQFIFQYYREEENGRGNFPPRFSGLQFPNYSSELNVNALELDDSALYLCASSLGGGREKLFFGSGTQLSVL.

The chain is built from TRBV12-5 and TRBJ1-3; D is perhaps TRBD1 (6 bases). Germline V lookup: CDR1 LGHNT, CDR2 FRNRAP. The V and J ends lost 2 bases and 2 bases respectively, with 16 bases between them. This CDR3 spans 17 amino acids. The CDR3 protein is CASGLHLIQGPGNTIYF. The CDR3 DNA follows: TGTGCTAGTGGTTTGCACCTTATACAGGGTCCTGGAAACACCATATATTTT. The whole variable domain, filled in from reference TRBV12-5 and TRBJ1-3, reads DARVTQTPRHKVTEMGQEVTMRCQPILGHNTVFWYRQTMMQGLELLAYFRNRAPLDDSGMPKDRFSAEMPDATLATLKIQPSEPRDSAVYFCASGLHLIQGPGNTIYFGEGSWLTVV.

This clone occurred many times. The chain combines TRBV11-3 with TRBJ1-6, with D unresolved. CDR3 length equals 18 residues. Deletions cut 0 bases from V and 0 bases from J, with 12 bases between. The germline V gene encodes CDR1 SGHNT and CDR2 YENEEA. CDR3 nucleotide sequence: TGTGCCAGCAGCTTAGACATCACCTTGAGCTCCTATAATTCACCCCTCCACTTT. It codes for CASSLDITLSSYNSPLHF.